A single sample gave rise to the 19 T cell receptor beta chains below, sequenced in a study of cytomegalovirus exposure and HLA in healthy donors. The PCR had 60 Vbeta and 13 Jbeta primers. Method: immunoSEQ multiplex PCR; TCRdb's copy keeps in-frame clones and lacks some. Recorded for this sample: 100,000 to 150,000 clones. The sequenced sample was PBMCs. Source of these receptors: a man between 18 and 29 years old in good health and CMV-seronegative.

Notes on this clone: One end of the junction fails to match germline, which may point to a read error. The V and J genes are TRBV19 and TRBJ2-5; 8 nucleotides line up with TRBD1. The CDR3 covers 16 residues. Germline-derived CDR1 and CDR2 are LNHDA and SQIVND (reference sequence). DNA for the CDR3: TGTGCCAGTAGTATAGTTATAAGAGGACAGGGCGGAAAGACGGACTTC. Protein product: CASSIVIRGQGGKTDF.

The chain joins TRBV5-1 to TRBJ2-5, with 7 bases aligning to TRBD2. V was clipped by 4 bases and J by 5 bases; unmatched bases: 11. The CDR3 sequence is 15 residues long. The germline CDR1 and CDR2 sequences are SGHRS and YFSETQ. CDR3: CASSTGTNPPETQYF. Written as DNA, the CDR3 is TGCGCCAGCAGCACCGGGACTAACCCCCCTGAGACCCAGTACTTC. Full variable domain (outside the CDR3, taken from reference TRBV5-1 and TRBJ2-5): KAGVTQTPRYLIKTRGQQVTLSCSPISGHRSVSWYQQTPGQGLQFLFEYFSETQRNKGNFPGRFSGRQFSNSRSEMNVSTLELGDSALYLCASSTGTNPPETQYFGPGTRLLVL.

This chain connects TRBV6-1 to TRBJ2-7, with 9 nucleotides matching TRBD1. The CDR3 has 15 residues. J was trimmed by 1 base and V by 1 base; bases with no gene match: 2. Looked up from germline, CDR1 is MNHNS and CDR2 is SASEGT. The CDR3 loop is CASSEGGTGSYEQYF. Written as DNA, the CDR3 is TGTGCCAGCAGTGAAGGGGGGACAGGGTCCTACGAGCAGTACTTC.

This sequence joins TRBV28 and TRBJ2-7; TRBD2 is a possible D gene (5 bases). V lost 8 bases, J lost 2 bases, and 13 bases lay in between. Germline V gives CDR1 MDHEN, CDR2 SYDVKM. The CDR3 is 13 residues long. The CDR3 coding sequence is TGTGCCAGCTCCCTGGGGAGCACCTACGAGCAGTACTTC. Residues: CASSLGSTYEQYF.

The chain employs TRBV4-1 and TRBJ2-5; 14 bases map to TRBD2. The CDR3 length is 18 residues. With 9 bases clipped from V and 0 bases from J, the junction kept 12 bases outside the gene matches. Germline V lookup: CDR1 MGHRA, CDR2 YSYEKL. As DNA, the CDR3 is TGCGCCAGTAAGCCCGGGACTAGCGGGGGTGAATACCAAGAGACCCAGTACTTC. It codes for CASKPGTSGGEYQETQYF.

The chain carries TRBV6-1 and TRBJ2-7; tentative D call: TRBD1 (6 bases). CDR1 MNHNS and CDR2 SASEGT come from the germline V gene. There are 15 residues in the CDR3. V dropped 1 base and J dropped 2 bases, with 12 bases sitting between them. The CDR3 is CASSEGPGVPYEQYF. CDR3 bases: TGTGCCAGCAGTGAAGGACCAGGGGTTCCCTACGAGCAGTACTTC.

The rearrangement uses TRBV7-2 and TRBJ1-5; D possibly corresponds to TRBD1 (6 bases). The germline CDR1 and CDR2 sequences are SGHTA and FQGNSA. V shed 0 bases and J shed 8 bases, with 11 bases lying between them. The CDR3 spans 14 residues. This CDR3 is CASSLAGHREPQHF. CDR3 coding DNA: TGTGCCAGCAGCTTAGCGGGACACCGAGAGCCCCAGCATTTT. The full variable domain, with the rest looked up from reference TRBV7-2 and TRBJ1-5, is GAGVSQSPSNKVTEKGKDVELRCDPISGHTALYWYRQSLGQGLEFLIYFQGNSAPDKSGLPSDRFSAERTGGSVSTLTIQRTQQEDSAVYLCASSLAGHREPQHFGDGTRLSIL.

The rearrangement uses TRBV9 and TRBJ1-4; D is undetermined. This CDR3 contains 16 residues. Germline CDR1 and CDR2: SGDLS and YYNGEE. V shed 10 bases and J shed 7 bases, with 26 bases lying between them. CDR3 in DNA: TGTGCCGCCCGGAGGCAGGCCCGGGAGAAGAGTGAAAAACTGTTTTTT. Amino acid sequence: CAARRQAREKSEKLFF.

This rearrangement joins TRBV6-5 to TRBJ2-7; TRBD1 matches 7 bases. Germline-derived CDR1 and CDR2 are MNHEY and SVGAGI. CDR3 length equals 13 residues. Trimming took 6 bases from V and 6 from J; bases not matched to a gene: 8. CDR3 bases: TGTGCCAGCAGGCCCGACAGGGCCGTCGAGCAGTACTTC. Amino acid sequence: CASRPDRAVEQYF.

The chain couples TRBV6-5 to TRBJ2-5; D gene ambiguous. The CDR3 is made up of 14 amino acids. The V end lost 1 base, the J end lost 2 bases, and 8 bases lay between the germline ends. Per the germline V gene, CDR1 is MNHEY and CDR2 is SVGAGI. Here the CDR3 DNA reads TGTGCCAGCAGTTACTTTTCAGGTCAAGAGACCCAGTACTTC. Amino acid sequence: CASSYFSGQETQYF.

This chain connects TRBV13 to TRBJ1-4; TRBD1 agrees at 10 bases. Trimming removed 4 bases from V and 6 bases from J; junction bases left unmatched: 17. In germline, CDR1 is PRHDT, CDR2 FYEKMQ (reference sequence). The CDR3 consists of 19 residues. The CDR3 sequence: CASSSYARSRQGAYEKLFF. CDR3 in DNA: TGTGCCAGCAGCTCCTACGCTCGTTCACGACAGGGGGCATATGAAAAACTGTTTTTT.

In nucleotides, the CDR3 is TGCGCCAGCAGCTTGCTCCAGCGCCAATTGAACACCGGGGAGCTGTTTTTT. Encoded protein: CASSLLQRQLNTGELFF. The V and J genes are TRBV5-1 and TRBJ2-2; D remains ambiguous. The germline V gene encodes CDR1 SGHRS and CDR2 YFSETQ. There are 17 residues in the CDR3. Trimming stripped 1 base from V and 1 base from J, with 14 bases between.

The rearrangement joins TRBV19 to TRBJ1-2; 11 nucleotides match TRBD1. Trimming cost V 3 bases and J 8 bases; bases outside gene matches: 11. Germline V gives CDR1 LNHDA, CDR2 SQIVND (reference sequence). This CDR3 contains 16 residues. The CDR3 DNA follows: TGTGCCAGTAGTATCAGGACAGGGGGCCGACCCTGGGGCTACACCTTC. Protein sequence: CASSIRTGGRPWGYTF.

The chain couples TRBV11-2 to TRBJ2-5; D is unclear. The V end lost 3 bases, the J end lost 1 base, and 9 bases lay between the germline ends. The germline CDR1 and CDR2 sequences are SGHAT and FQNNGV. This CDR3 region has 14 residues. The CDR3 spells CASSFRISQETQYF. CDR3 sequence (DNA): TGTGCCAGCAGCTTCAGGATTTCCCAAGAGACCCAGTACTTC. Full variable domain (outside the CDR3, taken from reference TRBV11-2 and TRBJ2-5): EAGVAQSPRYKIIEKRQSVAFWCNPISGHATLYWYQQILGQGPKLLIQFQNNGVVDDSQLPKDRFSAERLKGVDSTLKIQPAKLEDSAVYLCASSFRISQETQYFGPGTRLLVL.

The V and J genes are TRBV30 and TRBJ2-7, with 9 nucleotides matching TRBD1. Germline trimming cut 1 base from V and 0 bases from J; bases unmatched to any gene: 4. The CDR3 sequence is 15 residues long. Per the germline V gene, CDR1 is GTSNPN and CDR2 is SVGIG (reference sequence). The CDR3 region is CAWSGGTGSSYEQYF. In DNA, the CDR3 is TGTGCCTGGAGTGGGGGGACAGGGAGCTCCTACGAGCAGTACTTC.

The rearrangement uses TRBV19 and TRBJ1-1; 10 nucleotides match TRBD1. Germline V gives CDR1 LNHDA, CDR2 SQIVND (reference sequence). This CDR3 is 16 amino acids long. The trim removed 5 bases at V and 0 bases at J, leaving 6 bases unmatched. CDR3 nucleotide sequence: TGTGCCAGTAGTGTCGGGACAGGGGTTATGAACACTGAAGCTTTCTTT. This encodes CASSVGTGVMNTEAFF.

CDR3 amino acids: CASRSRGRKIGYTF. For the CDR3, the DNA is TGTGCCAGCAGATCCAGGGGGCGAAAGATTGGCTACACCTTC. This chain connects TRBV5-6 to TRBJ1-2; 8 bases align to TRBD1. This CDR3 has 14 amino acids. After removal of 5 bases from V and 7 bases from J, the junction contained 10 bases not matched to a gene. Germline V CDR1 and CDR2: SGHDT, YYEEEE.

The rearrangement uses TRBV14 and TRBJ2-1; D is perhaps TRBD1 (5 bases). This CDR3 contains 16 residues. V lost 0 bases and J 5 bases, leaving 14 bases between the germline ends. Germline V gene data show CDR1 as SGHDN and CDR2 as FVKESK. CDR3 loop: CASSQDQGYLNNEQFF. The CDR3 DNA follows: TGTGCCAGCAGCCAAGACCAGGGATACCTTAACAATGAGCAGTTCTTC. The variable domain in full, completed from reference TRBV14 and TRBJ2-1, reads EAGVTQFPSHSVIEKGQTVTLRCDPISGHDNLYWYRRVMGKEIKFLLHFVKESKQDESGMPNNRFLAERTGGTYSTLKVQPAELEDSGVYFCASSQDQGYLNNEQFFGPGTRLTVL.

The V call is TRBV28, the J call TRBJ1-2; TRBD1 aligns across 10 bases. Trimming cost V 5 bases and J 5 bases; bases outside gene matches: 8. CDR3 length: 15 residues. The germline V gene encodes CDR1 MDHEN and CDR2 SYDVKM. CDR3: CASSPPWDRGYGYTF. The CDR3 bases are TGTGCCAGCAGTCCACCGTGGGACAGGGGTTATGGCTACACCTTC.